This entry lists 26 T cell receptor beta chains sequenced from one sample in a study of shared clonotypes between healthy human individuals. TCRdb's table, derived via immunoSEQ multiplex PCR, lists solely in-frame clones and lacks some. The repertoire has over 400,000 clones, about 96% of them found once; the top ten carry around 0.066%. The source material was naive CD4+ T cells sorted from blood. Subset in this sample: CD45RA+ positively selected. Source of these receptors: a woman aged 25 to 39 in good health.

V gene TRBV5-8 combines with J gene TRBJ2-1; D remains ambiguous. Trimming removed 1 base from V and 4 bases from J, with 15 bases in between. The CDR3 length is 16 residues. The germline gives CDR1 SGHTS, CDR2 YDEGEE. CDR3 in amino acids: CASSLHLDTFYNEQFF. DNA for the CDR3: TGTGCCAGCAGCTTGCATCTAGACACTTTTTACAATGAGCAGTTCTTC.

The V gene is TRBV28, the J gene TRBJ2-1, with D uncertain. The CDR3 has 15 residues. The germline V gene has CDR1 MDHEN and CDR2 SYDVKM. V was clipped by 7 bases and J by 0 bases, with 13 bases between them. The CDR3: CASTARVASYNEQFF. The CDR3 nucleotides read TGTGCCAGCACTGCGAGAGTCGCCTCCTACAATGAGCAGTTCTTC.

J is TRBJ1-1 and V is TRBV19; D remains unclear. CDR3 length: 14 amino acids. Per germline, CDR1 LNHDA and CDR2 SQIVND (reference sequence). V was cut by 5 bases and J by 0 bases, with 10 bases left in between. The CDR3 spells CASSPVELNTEAFF. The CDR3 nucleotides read TGTGCCAGTAGTCCCGTGGAGTTGAACACTGAAGCTTTCTTT.

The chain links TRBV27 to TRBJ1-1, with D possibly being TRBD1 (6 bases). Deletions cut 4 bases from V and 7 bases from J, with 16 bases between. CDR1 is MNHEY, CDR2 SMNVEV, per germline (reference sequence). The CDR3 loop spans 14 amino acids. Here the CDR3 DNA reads TGTGCCAGCAGTTCCCCCAACAGGGTGTATGAAGCTTTCTTT. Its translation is CASSSPNRVYEAFF.

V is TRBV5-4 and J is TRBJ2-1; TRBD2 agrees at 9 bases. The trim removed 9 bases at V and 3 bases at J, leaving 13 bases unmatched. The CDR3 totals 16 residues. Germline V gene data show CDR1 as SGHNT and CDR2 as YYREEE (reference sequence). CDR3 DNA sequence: TGTGCCATCCACGATTATAGCGGGAGTCTCTACAATGAGCAGTTCTTC. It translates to CAIHDYSGSLYNEQFF.

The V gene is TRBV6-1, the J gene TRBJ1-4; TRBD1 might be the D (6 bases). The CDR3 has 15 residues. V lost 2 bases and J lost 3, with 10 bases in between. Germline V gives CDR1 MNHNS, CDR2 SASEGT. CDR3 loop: CASSEPRTANEKLFF. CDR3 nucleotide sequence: TGTGCCAGCAGTGAACCCAGGACAGCTAATGAAAAACTGTTTTTT.

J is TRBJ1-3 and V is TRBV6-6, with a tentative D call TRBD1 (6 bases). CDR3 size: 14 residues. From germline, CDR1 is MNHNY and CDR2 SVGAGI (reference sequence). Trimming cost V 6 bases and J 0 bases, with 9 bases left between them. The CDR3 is CASSLRGSGNTIYF. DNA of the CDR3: TGTGCCAGCAGCCTCAGGGGCTCTGGAAACACCATATATTTT.

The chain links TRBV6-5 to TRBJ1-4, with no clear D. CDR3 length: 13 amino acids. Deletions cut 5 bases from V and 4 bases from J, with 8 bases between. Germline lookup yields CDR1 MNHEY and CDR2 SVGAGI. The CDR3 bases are TGTGCCAGCAGTGACGGATTTAATGAAAAACTGTTTTTT. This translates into CASSDGFNEKLFF.

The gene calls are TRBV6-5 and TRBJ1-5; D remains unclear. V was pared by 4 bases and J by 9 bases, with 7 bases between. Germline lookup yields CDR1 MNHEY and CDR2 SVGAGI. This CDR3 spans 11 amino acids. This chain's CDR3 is CASSSDGPQHF. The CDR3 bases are TGTGCCAGCAGTTCCGATGGGCCCCAGCATTTT.

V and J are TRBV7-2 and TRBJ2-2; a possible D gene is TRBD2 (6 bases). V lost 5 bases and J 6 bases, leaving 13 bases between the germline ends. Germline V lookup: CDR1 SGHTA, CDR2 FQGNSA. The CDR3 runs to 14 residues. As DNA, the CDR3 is TGTGCCAGCAGCACAACGGGAGCCGCCGGGGAGCTGTTTTTT. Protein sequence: CASSTTGAAGELFF.

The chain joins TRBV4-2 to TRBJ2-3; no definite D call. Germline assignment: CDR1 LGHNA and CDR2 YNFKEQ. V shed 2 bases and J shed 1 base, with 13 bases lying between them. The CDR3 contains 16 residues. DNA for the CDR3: TGTGCCAGCAGCCAATCCCGCCCCATAGGCACAGATACGCAGTATTTT. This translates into CASSQSRPIGTDTQYF.

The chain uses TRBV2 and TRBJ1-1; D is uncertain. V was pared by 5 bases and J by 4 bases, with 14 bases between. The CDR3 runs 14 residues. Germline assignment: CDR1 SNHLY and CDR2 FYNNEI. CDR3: CASSRALRSTEAFF. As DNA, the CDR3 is TGTGCCAGCAGTCGTGCCCTTCGGAGCACTGAAGCTTTCTTT.

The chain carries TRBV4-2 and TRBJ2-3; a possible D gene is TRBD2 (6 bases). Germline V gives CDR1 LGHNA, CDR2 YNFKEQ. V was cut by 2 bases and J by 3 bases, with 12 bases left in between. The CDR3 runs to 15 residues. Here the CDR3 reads CASSQSHAGTDTQYF. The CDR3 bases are TGTGCCAGCAGCCAATCGCACGCGGGGACAGATACGCAGTATTTT.

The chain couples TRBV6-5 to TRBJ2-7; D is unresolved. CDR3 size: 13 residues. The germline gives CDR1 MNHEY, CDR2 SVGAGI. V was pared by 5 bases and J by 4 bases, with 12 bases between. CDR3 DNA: TGTGCCAGCAGTCCGGGTGGGGTTTACGAGCAGTACTTC. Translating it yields CASSPGGVYEQYF.

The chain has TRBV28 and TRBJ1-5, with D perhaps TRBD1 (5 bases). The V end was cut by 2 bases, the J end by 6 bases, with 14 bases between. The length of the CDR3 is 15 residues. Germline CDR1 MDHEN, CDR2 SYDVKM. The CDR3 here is CASSLLQGRGQPQHF. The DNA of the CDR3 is TGTGCCAGCAGTTTACTGCAGGGAAGAGGTCAGCCCCAGCATTTT. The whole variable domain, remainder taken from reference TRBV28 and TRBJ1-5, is DVKVTQSSRYLVKRTGEKVFLECVQDMDHENMFWYRQDPGLGLRLIYFSYDVKMKEKGDIPEGYSVSREKKERFSLILESASTNQTSMYLCASSLLQGRGQPQHFGDGTRLSIL.

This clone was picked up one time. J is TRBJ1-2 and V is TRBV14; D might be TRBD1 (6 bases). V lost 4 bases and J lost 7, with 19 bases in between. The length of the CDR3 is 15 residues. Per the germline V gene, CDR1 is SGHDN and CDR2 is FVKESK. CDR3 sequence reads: CASSPWGGQVPGYTF. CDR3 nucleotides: TGTGCCAGCAGCCCCTGGGGGGGCCAGGTACCTGGCTACACCTTC.

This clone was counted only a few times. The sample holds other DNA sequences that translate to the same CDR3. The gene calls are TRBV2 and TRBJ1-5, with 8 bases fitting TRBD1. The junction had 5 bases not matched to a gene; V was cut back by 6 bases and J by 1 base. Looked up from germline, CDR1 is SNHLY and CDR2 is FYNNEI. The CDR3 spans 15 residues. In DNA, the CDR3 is TGTGCCAGCAGCAGAGACAGGGGAAGCAATCAGCCCCAGCATTTT. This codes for CASSRDRGSNQPQHF.

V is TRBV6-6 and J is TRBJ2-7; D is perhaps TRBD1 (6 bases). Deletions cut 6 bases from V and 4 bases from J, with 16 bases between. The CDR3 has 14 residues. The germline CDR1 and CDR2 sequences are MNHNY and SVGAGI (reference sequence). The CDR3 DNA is TGTGCCAGCAGCTCTAGACAGGACGGATACGAGCAGTACTTC. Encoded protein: CASSSRQDGYEQYF.

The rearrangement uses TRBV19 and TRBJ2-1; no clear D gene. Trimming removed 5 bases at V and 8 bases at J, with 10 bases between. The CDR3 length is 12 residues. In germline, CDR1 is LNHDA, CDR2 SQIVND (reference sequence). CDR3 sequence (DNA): TGTGCCAGTAGTGGTCCCTGGGATGAGCAGTTCTTC. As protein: CASSGPWDEQFF.

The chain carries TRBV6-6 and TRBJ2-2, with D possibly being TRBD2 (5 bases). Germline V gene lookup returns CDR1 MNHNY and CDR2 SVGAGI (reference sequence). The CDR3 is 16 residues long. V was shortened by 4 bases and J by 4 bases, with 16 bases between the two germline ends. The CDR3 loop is CASSSPVGGFTGELFF. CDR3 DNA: TGTGCCAGCAGTTCCCCCGTTGGCGGGTTCACCGGGGAGCTGTTTTTT.

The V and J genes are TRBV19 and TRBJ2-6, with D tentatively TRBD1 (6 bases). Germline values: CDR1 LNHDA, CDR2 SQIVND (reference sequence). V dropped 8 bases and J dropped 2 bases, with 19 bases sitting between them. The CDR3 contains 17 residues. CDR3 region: CASATGTYVPGANVLTF. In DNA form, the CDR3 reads TGTGCCAGTGCAACCGGGACATATGTTCCTGGGGCCAACGTCCTGACTTTC.

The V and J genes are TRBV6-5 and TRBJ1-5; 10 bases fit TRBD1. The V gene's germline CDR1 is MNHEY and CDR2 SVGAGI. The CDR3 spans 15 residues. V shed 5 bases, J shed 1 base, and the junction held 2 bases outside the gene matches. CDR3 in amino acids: CASSGQGGSNQPQHF. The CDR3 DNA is TGTGCCAGCAGTGGACAGGGGGGGAGCAATCAGCCCCAGCATTTT.

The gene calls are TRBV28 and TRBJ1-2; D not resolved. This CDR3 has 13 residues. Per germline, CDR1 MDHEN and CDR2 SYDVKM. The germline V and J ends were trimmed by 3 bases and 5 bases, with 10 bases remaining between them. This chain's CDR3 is CASSLRAGYGYTF. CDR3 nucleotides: TGTGCCAGCAGTTTGAGGGCTGGGTATGGCTACACCTTC.

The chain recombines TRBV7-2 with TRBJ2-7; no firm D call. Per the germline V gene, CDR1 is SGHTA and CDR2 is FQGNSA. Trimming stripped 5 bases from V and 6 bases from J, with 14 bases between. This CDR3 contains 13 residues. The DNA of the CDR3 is TGTGCCAGCAGCGTCAGTGGCGGCCTCGAGCAGTACTTC. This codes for CASSVSGGLEQYF.

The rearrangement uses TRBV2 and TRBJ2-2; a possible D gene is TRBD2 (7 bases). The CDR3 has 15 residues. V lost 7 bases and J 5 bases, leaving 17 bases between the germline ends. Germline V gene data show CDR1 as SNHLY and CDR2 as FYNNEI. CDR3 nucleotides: TGTGCCAGCACCGAAGGGGGGGGCAGTACCGGGGAGCTGTTTTTT. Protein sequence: CASTEGGGSTGELFF.

The CDR3 region has the DNA TGCAGCGTAGGACAGGGACCCACTGAAGCTTTCTTT. Its translation: CSVGQGPTEAFF. This chain joins TRBV29-1 and TRBJ1-1, with 8 bases aligning to TRBD1. From germline, CDR1 is SQVTM and CDR2 ANQGSEA. V shed 6 bases and J 4 bases; nucleotides not matched to a gene: 4. The CDR3 totals 12 residues.